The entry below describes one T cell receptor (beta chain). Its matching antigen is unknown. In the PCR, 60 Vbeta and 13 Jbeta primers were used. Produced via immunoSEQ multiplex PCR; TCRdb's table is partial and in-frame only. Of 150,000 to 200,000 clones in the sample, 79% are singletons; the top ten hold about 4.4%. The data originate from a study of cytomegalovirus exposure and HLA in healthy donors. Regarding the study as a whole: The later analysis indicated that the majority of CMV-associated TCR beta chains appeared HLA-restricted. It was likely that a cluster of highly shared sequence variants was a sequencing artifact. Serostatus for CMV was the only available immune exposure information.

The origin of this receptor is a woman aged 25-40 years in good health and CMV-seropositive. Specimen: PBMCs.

The CDR3 is CASSQEGRVYGYTF. CDR3 nucleotides: TGCGCCAGCAGCCAAGAAGGTCGGGTCTATGGCTACACCTTC. The V call is TRBV4-3, the J call TRBJ1-2; D not resolved. In germline, CDR1 is LGHNA, CDR2 YSLEER. Trimming cost V 0 bases and J 4 bases, with 9 bases left between them. The length of the CDR3 is 14 residues.